The present T cell receptor (beta chain) was sequenced within a study of blood T cell repertoires in COVID-19. Overall study context: From the United States, Italy and Spain came samples of acute and convalescent COVID-19.

This clone appeared once. Recruitment covered about 25 US areas and drew participants whose ages spanned roughly 18 to 90 years. Clinical history as reported by participants underpinned cohort assignment. The CDR3 extends over 15 amino acids. From germline, CDR1 is LGHNA and CDR2 YNFKEQ. With 8 bases clipped from V and 2 bases from J, the junction kept 5 bases outside the gene matches. Clones were sequenced by immunoSEQ multiplex PCR, and TCRdb holds only the in-frame ones, with some missing. The table includes some 250,000 clones, 91% detected once. Sequenced input: PBMCs or T cells enriched from blood (not recorded which). The chain couples TRBV4-2 to TRBJ2-6; 8 nucleotides align to TRBD2. This TCR was sampled from a human donor in a cohort exposed to, infected with or recovered from COVID-19 (not recorded which). The donor label of this sample is uncertain. This CDR3 reads CASAPGGTGANVLTF. CDR3 sequence (DNA): TGTGCCAGCGCCCCGGGGGGGACTGGGGCCAACGTCCTGACTTTC.